This TCR beta chain is from a study of response to subunit inactivated influenza vaccine. General study points: The authors offered the suggestion that each seasonal influenza vaccination recruits few new T cells.

TCRdb reanalysed the RT-PCR reads using MiXCR and keeps one entry per CDR3 protein. The sample yields about 160,000 distinct CDR3 sequences, 11% seen once. Per the germline V gene, CDR1 is SGHTA and CDR2 is FQGNSA. This CDR3 spans 15 amino acids. The V end was cut by 2 bases, the J end by 0 bases, with 8 bases between. With regard to this clonotype: Antigen specificity is unknown.

The V gene is TRBV7-2, the J gene TRBJ1-3; D is ambiguous. The sequence came from a middle-aged man who received an inactivated influenza vaccine. The sample consisted of non-naive T cells sorted from PBMCs, taken around seven weeks after vaccination. CDR3 DNA: TGTGCCAGCAGCTTAACAGCGAGCTCTGGAAACACCATATATTTT. Its protein product is CASSLTASSGNTIYF.